This TCR beta chain was captured in a study of vaccination and CD4 T cells after COVID-19. Study summary: Post-COVID specimens were obtained a median about 100 days after diagnosis (range 35 to 161).

In this sample, this clonotype turned up once. The antigen is not known. The V and J ends lost 5 bases and 3 bases, in that order; junction bases with no gene match: 6. Looked up from germline, CDR1 is KGHDR and CDR2 is SFDVKD. This CDR3 has 15 residues. Cultured CD4+ T cell DNA was sequenced using the Oncomine TCR Beta short-read assay. Extraction of genomic DNA was performed on cultured CD4+ T cells. In TCRdb, the PCR reads were re-called with MiXCR into one record per CDR3 protein. The profile shows some 7,000 distinct CDR3 sequences, under 65% of them singletons. Treatment reported: roughly 10-day PBMC culture with coronavirus spike peptide pools or control peptides (ViraFEST assay). Ahead of the COVID-19 pandemic (2011-2018), the CD4+ T cells of the unexposed donor were collected. After expanding antigen-specific T cells with peptide pools, ViraFEST sequenced their TCRs.

This TCR was sampled from a human donor in good health. The V call is TRBV24-1, the J call TRBJ2-3; TRBD2 agrees at 8 bases. Sequencing input: CD4+ T cells from blood, cultured in vitro. Written as DNA, the CDR3 is TGTGCCACCAGTGCTCTAGCGGGTACGACAGATACGCAGTATTTT. Its protein product is CATSALAGTTDTQYF.